This entry is about one T cell receptor (beta chain). The data were taken from a study of beta chain features in type 1 diabetes. About the study: Healthy donors resembled patients in age, gender and cell yields.

Expressed TCRB transcripts were sequenced after all isolated RNA was converted to cDNA. Libraries were prepared by immunoSEQ multiplex PCR; TCRdb keeps only in-frame clonotypes and omits some of them. In the table there are 65,000 to 100,000 clones, 25% to 35% of which are singletons. CDR1 and CDR2 (germline): SGHVS, FQNEAQ. Trimming cost V 5 bases and J 2 bases, with 13 bases left between them. The CDR3 runs 14 residues. The TCR comes from a woman under 30 in good health. The chain joins TRBV7-8 to TRBJ2-7, with D tentatively TRBD1 (5 bases). The sequencing input was stem cell memory CD4+ T cells from blood. The CDR3 DNA sequence: TGTGCCAGCAGCCCACTAACAGGAACCTACGAGCAGTACTTC. The encoded protein is CASSPLTGTYEQYF.